This T cell receptor (beta chain) was sequenced for a study of Ad26.COV2.S vaccination and SARS-CoV-2 variants. For the study at large: Once, or twice with 56 days between doses, Ad26.COV2.S was given intramuscularly.

TCRdb's table, derived via immunoSEQ multiplex PCR, lists solely in-frame clones and lacks some. The sample includes a few hundred thousand clones, 87% seen only once; the top ten take 2.9%. Documented treatment: around 19 received Ad26.COV2.S at low or high dose, single or two shots; 5 received placebo; per-sample allocation not given. Material that was analyzed had been drawn on day 63 after the first vaccine or placebo injection. V shed 7 bases and J shed 4 bases, with 16 bases lying between them. The CDR3 totals 13 residues. CDR1 and CDR2 (germline): SQVTM, ANQGSEA. Specimen: peripheral blood, collected in a trial of Ad26.COV2.S vaccine versus placebo. V usage is TRBV29-1 and J usage is TRBJ1-1; D possibly corresponds to TRBD1 (6 bases). This TCR came from a person aged 18-60 years who received the Ad26.COV2.S COVID-19 vaccine or a placebo. CDR3 nucleotide sequence: TGCAGCGCTAACAGACAGGTGGGCACTGAAGCTTTCTTT. It specifies CSANRQVGTEAFF. The complete variable domain, with remaining parts taken from reference TRBV29-1 and TRBJ1-1, reads SAVISQKPSRDICQRGTSLTIQCQVDSQVTMMFWYRQQPGQSLTLIATANQGSEATYESGFVIDKFPISRPNLTFSTLTVSNMSPEDSSIYLCSANRQVGTEAFFGQGTRLTVV.